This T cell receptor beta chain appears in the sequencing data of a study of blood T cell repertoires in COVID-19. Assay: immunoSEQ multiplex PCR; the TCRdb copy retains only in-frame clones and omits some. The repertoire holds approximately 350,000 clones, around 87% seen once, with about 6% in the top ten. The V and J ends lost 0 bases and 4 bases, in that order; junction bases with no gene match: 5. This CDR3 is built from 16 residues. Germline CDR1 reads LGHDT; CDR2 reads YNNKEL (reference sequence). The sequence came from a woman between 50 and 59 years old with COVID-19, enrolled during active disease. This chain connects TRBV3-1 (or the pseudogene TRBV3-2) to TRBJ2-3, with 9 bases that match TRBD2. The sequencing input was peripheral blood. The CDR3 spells CASSQDLGTSPDTQYF. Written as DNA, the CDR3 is TGTGCCAGCAGCCAAGATCTAGGGACTAGCCCAGATACGCAGTATTTT.